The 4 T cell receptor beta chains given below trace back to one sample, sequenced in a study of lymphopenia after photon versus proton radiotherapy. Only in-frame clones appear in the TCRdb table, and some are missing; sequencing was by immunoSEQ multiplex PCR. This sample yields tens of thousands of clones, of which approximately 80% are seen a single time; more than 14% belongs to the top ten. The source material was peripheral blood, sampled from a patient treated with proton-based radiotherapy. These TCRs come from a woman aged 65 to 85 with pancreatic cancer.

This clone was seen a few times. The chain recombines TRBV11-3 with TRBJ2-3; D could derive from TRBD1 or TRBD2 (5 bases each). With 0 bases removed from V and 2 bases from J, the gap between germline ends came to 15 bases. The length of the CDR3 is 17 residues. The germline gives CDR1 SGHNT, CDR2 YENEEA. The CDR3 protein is CASSLDPPGGYTDTQYF. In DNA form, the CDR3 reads TGTGCCAGCAGCTTAGACCCTCCTGGGGGATACACAGATACGCAGTATTTT.

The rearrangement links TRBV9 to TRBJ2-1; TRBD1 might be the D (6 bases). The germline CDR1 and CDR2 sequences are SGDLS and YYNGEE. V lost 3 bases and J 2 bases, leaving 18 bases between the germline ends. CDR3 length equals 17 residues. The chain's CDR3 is CASSAITRGTAYNEQFF. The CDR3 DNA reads TGTGCCAGCAGCGCCATCACTAGGGGGACGGCCTACAATGAGCAGTTCTTC.

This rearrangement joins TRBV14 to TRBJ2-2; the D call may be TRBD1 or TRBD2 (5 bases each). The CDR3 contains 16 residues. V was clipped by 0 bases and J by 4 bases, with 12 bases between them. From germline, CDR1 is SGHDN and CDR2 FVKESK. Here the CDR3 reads CASSQEVGTSTGELFF. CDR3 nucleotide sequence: TGTGCCAGCAGCCAAGAAGTCGGGACCAGCACCGGGGAGCTGTTTTTT.

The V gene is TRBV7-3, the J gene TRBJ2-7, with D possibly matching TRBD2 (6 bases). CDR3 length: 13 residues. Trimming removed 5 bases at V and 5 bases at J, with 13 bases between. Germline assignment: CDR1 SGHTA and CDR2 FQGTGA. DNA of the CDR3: TGTGCCAGCAGCCAGGGTCGCGGGGACGAGCAGTACTTC. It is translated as CASSQGRGDEQYF.